Below are 23 T cell receptor beta chains sequenced from a single sample in a study of response to subunit inactivated influenza vaccine. TCRdb reprocessed the RT-PCR reads with MiXCR, giving one entry per CDR3 protein. The data contain about 830,000 distinct CDR3 sequences, less than 20% of them singletons. Sequenced material: PBMCs from blood, taken about 5 days after vaccination. Receptors originate from a man in his forties or fifties who received an inactivated influenza vaccine.

The chain employs TRBV20-1 and TRBJ2-2; D gene unclear. Trimming took off 3 bases at V and 3 bases at J, with 8 bases between the two ends. The CDR3 spans 13 residues. In germline, CDR1 is DFQATT, CDR2 SNEGSKA (reference sequence). CDR3 protein: CSASADYTGELFF. The DNA of the CDR3 is TGCAGTGCTAGCGCCGACTACACCGGGGAGCTGTTTTTT.

V and J are TRBV7-2 and TRBJ2-1; TRBD1 is a possible D gene (5 bases). CDR3 length: 16 amino acids. V was clipped by 3 bases and J by 2 bases, with 14 bases between them. The germline CDR1 and CDR2 sequences are SGHTA and FQGNSA. The CDR3 coding sequence is TGTGCCAGCAGCTTTACGACAGTATCGGCCTACAATGAGCAGTTCTTC. This gives the protein CASSFTTVSAYNEQFF.

The chain uses TRBV9 and TRBJ2-5, with TRBD2 matching 9 bases. Germline CDR1 is SGDLS and CDR2 is YYNGEE. The CDR3 has 17 amino acids. V was clipped by 0 bases and J by 4 bases; unmatched bases: 10. Here the CDR3 reads CASSVAPTAGGGETQYF. The CDR3 DNA reads as TGTGCCAGCAGCGTAGCCCCCACAGCGGGAGGTGGAGAGACCCAGTACTTC. Full variable domain (outside the CDR3, taken from reference TRBV9 and TRBJ2-5): DSGVTQTPKHLITATGQRVTLRCSPRSGDLSVYWYQQSLDQGLQFLIQYYNGEERAKGNILERFSAQQFPDLHSELNLSSLELGDSALYFCASSVAPTAGGGETQYFGPGTRLLVL.

This clonotype turned up a few times. The chain joins TRBV29-1 to TRBJ2-7; D possibly matches TRBD1 or TRBD2 (5 bases each). The germline V gene has CDR1 SQVTM and CDR2 ANQGSEA. This CDR3 spans 13 amino acids. With 4 bases removed from V and 1 base from J, the gap between germline ends came to 11 bases. CDR3 sequence reads: CSVAGTPSYEQYF. The CDR3 nucleotides read TGCAGCGTTGCCGGGACGCCTTCCTACGAGCAGTACTTC.

The chain joins TRBV10-3 to TRBJ2-7; 7 bases agree with TRBD1. The CDR3 covers 14 residues. Looked up from germline, CDR1 is ENHRY and CDR2 is SYGVKD. V dropped 4 bases and J dropped 2; count of bases not matched to a gene: 5. DNA for the CDR3: TGTGCCATCAGTGGGACAGGCAGGGCCTACGAGCAGTACTTC. Translation gives CAISGTGRAYEQYF.

The rearrangement uses TRBV19 and TRBJ2-1, with D perhaps TRBD2 (6 bases). This CDR3 has 16 residues. V shed 2 bases and J shed 0 bases, with 11 bases lying between them. The germline V gene encodes CDR1 LNHDA and CDR2 SQIVND (reference sequence). CDR3 amino acids: CASSIRPGSSYNEQFF. CDR3 bases: TGTGCCAGTAGTATACGCCCCGGGAGCTCCTACAATGAGCAGTTCTTC. The variable domain in full, with the rest retrieved from reference TRBV19 and TRBJ2-1, is DGGITQSPKYLFRKEGQNVTLSCEQNLNHDAMYWYRQDPGQGLRLIYYSQIVNDFQKGDIAEGYSVSREKKESFPLTVTSAQKNPTAFYLCASSIRPGSSYNEQFFGPGTRLTVL.

This chain uses TRBV6-5 with TRBJ1-2; 8 bases align to TRBD1. Losses at the gene ends were 4 bases for V and 6 bases for J; bases not matched to a gene: 4. The CDR3 has 13 amino acids. The germline gives CDR1 MNHEY, CDR2 SVGAGI. The CDR3 DNA reads as TGTGCCAGCAGTTCGCTACAGGGGGATGGCTACACCTTC. This sequence encodes CASSSLQGDGYTF.

This clonotype was counted at least ten times. The chain has TRBV7-2 and TRBJ1-6; TRBD1 might be the D (6 bases). The CDR3 spans 14 residues. CDR1 and CDR2 from the germline V gene are SGHTA and FQGNSA. The V gene lost 1 base and the J gene lost 7 bases, with 8 bases spanning the gap. The CDR3, as DNA: TGTGCCAGCAGCTTAGTCCAGGGGAATTCACCCCTCCACTTT. The encoded protein is CASSLVQGNSPLHF. Full variable domain (outside the CDR3, taken from reference TRBV7-2 and TRBJ1-6): GAGVSQSPSNKVTEKGKDVELRCDPISGHTALYWYRQSLGQGLEFLIYFQGNSAPDKSGLPSDRFSAERTGGSVSTLTIQRTQQEDSAVYLCASSLVQGNSPLHFGNGTRLTVT.

V is TRBV3-1 and J is TRBJ1-3; 7 nucleotides agree with TRBD1. Per germline, CDR1 LGHDT and CDR2 YNNKEL (reference sequence). The CDR3 contains 16 residues. J gave up 1 base and V 4 bases, and 7 bases lay outside the gene matches. The CDR3 nucleotides read TGTGCCAGCAGCCGGGACAGCAGTTTATCTGGAAACACCATATATTTT. Translating it yields CASSRDSSLSGNTIYF. The variable domain in full, with the rest retrieved from reference TRBV3-1 and TRBJ1-3, is DTAVSQTPKYLVTQMGNDKSIKCEQNLGHDTMYWYKQDSKKFLKIMFSYNNKELIINETVPNRFSPKSPDKAHLNLHINSLELGDSAVYFCASSRDSSLSGNTIYFGEGSWLTVV.

This clonotype has a handful of counts. This rearrangement joins TRBV7-8 to TRBJ2-1; D is perhaps TRBD2 (6 bases). The CDR3 runs 15 residues. Germline CDR1 is SGHVS and CDR2 is FQNEAQ. Between the trimmed V and J ends, which lost 5 bases and 8 bases, there was a span of 19 bases. The CDR3 region has the DNA TGTGCCAGCAGCCCAACGTGGCTAGCGCTCTATGAGCAGTTCTTC. Its translation: CASSPTWLALYEQFF.

The rearrangement joins TRBV28 to TRBJ2-7, with 8 nucleotides matching TRBD1. Germline CDR1 and CDR2: MDHEN and SYDVKM. V was pared by 2 bases and J by 3 bases, with 3 bases of the junction left unmatched. The CDR3 is 14 amino acids. Here the CDR3 DNA reads TGTGCCAGCAGTTTACCAGGGGGCGACTACGAGCAGTACTTC. As protein: CASSLPGGDYEQYF.

This clonotype was seen ten or more times. This chain joins TRBV10-3 and TRBJ1-5; 7 nucleotides match TRBD1. Germline CDR1 and CDR2: ENHRY and SYGVKD. The CDR3 spans 16 residues. Trimming took 10 bases from V and 2 from J; bases not matched to a gene: 14. As DNA, the CDR3 is TGTGCCACCCGAGCACCCTCCGGACAGGGCAATCAGCCCCAGCATTTT. It translates to CATRAPSGQGNQPQHF.

This clonotype was seen only a few times. The rearrangement uses TRBV12-3 or TRBV12-4 and TRBJ1-5, with no clear D. Trimming pared 3 bases from V and 5 bases from J, leaving 8 bases between. This CDR3 spans 13 amino acids. The CDR3 is CASSFYSDQPQHF. The CDR3 nucleotides read TGTGCCAGCAGTTTTTACAGCGATCAGCCCCAGCATTTT.

Regarding this clonotype: This clone may be a read error of a much larger clone one base away. V and J are TRBV4-1 and TRBJ2-1; D gene ambiguous. This CDR3 spans 13 amino acids. CDR1 is MGHRA, CDR2 YSYEKL, per germline. The ends were cut back, 0 bases at V and 3 bases at J, with 3 bases in the middle. The chain's CDR3 is CASSQEGYNEQFF. CDR3 DNA: TGCGCCAGCAGCCAAGAAGGCTACAATGAGCAGTTCTTC.

The table lists this clonotype with many counts. This chain links TRBV5-5 with TRBJ2-5; tentatively, D is TRBD2 (5 bases). The CDR3 spans 13 residues. The V gene lost 4 bases and the J gene lost 2 bases, with 9 bases spanning the gap. The germline V gene encodes CDR1 SGHKS and CDR2 YYEKEE (reference sequence). The CDR3 loop reads CASSRTGQETQYF. Here the CDR3 DNA reads TGTGCCAGCAGCAGGACGGGGCAAGAGACCCAGTACTTC.

The CDR3 protein is CSASPGTNTGELFF. In DNA form, the CDR3 reads TGCAGTGCTAGCCCGGGGACGAACACCGGGGAGCTGTTTTTT. The rearrangement uses TRBV20-1 and TRBJ2-2, with D perhaps TRBD2 (5 bases). Germline V gene data show CDR1 as DFQATT and CDR2 as SNEGSKA (reference sequence). This CDR3 is built from 14 residues. Trimming removed 3 bases from V and 0 bases from J, with 8 bases in between.

There are many counts of this clonotype. This chain links TRBV6-5 with TRBJ1-5; D may be TRBD1 (6 bases). Germline V gene data show CDR1 as MNHEY and CDR2 as SVGAGI. Trimming stripped 0 bases from V and 2 bases from J, with 11 bases between. This CDR3 contains 16 residues. The DNA of the CDR3 is TGTGCCAGCAGTTACTCAGGGGGAGGGGGCAATCAGCCCCAGCATTTT. It yields the protein CASSYSGGGGNQPQHF.

The chain joins TRBV5-5 to TRBJ2-5; 7 nucleotides align to TRBD1. In germline, CDR1 is SGHKS, CDR2 YYEKEE (reference sequence). The V and J ends lost 4 bases and 4 bases, in that order; junction bases with no gene match: 16. The CDR3 contains 17 residues. The CDR3 spells CASSLYRDSQSRETQYF. As DNA, the CDR3 is TGTGCCAGCAGCCTGTACCGGGACAGCCAAAGTAGAGAGACCCAGTACTTC.

There are many counts of this clonotype. The chain uses TRBV12-3 or TRBV12-4 and TRBJ1-4, with D perhaps TRBD1 (6 bases). V gave up 2 bases and J gave up 8 bases, with 12 bases separating them. CDR3 length: 14 residues. CDR3 DNA: TGTGCCAGCAGTTTATCAGGGGCCGGGGAAAAACTGTTTTTT. Amino acid sequence: CASSLSGAGEKLFF.

At least ten counts were recorded for this clonotype. The chain carries TRBV20-1 and TRBJ2-1, with a weak D call TRBD1 (6 bases). CDR1 and CDR2 from the germline V gene are DFQATT and SNEGSKA (reference sequence). With 4 bases removed from V and 2 bases from J, the gap between germline ends came to 15 bases. The CDR3 loop spans 15 amino acids. CDR3 protein: CSATPTGLTYNEQFF. CDR3 DNA: TGCAGTGCTACTCCGACAGGTCTTACCTACAATGAGCAGTTCTTC.

This clonotype was counted between two and nine times. The J gene is TRBJ2-7, the V gene TRBV5-1; D possibly uses TRBD1 or TRBD2 (5 bases each). From germline, CDR1 is SGHRS and CDR2 YFSETQ. Trimming shortened V by 0 bases and J by 6 bases, and 13 bases separated the two germline ends. There are 14 residues in the CDR3. CDR3 sequence: CASSLGGAKIEQYF. CDR3 coding DNA: TGCGCCAGCAGCTTGGGAGGGGCCAAGATCGAGCAGTACTTC.

This chain uses TRBV20-1 with TRBJ2-5; TRBD1 matches 11 bases. The V gene end was trimmed by 1 base and the J gene end by 4 bases; junction bases not matched to a gene: 11. CDR3 size: 17 residues. Germline loops: CDR1 DFQATT, CDR2 SNEGSKA (reference sequence). The chain's CDR3 is CSARVVGGQGARETQYF. The CDR3 DNA reads as TGCAGTGCTAGAGTAGTAGGCGGACAGGGGGCTCGAGAGACCCAGTACTTC.

This clonotype was detected only a few times. This chain joins TRBV5-1 and TRBJ2-1; 12 nucleotides align to TRBD2. Trimming removed 1 base from V and 4 bases from J; junction bases left unmatched: 3. The CDR3 contains 16 residues. Germline V lookup: CDR1 SGHRS, CDR2 YFSETQ. The CDR3 sequence is CASSLSGTSGYNEQFF. The DNA of the CDR3 is TGCGCCAGCAGCTTGTCCGGGACTAGCGGGTACAATGAGCAGTTCTTC.